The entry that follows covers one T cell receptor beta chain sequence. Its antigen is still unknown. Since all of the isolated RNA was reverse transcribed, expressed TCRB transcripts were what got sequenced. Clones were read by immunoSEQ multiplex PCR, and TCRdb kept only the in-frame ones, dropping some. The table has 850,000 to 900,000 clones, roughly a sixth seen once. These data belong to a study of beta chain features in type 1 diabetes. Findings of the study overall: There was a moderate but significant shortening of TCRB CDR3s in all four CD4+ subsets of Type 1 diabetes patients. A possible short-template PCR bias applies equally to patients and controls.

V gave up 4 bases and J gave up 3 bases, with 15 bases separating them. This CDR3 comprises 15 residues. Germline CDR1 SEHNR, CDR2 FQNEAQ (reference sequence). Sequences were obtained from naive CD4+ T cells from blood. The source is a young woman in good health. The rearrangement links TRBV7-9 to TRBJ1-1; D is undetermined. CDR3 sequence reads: CASSWRVYADTEAFF. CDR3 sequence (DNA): TGTGCCAGCAGCTGGAGGGTGTACGCAGACACTGAAGCTTTCTTT.